This TCR beta chain was identified during a study of radiotherapy plus CTLA-4 blockade in lung cancer (dated by TCRdb to the late 2010s). The study in broad terms: Objective responses occurred in around 20% of enrolled patients, and 30% to 40% achieved disease control.

Library preparation used the immunoSEQ multiplex PCR assay. The immuneACCESS repertoire file appears here via TCRdb, limited to in-frame rearrangements. These files lack a portion of the clones; in checked studies, under half of the deficit traces to unresolved V genes, and the cause of the others is not known. The sample table holds approximately 110,000 clones, of which 81% were seen once. The top ten clones comprise 3.3% of the sample. A distance of 16 bases separates the germline ends of V and J, which lose 5 bases and 0 bases respectively. The germline V gene gives CDR1 as SGHVS and CDR2 as FQNEAQ. Including cysteine and phenylalanine, the CDR3 has 17 amino acids. Of all the DNA, just the CDR3 is kept, 51 bases in frame from base 1. About this clone: Its antigen is unknown. No base quality information exists; no much larger clone differs at one position.

In this study, focal radiation therapy paired with CTLA-4 blockade (ipilimumab) was tested in patients who had chemo-refractory metastatic non-small-cell lung cancer. Summary of the overall study and its limitations: TCR clones derived from tumors expanded in peripheral blood after treatment with radiotherapy and ipilimumab. Increased serum interferon-beta after radiation, together with early dynamic changes in blood T cell clones, were reported to be the strongest predictors of response.

The sequence derives from a human donor with non-small cell lung cancer that progressed on radiotherapy plus ipilimumab. Some clones in this sample may be carry-over from other donors' samples. In this chain, TRBV7-8 is recombined with TRBJ1-4; no confident D gene assignment can be made. The source was peripheral blood, collected from a patient treated with radiotherapy plus ipilimumab. The DNA sequence is TGTGCCAGCAGCGCCTACGGGGAACCTACAACTAATGAAAAACTGTTTTTT. Its protein product is CASSAYGEPTTNEKLFF.